This T cell receptor (beta chain) was captured in a study of beta chain features in type 1 diabetes. Study-wide results and caveats: There was no resolution here of whether HLA type influences TCRB rearrangement.

Isolated RNA was reverse transcribed in full, so expressed TCRB transcripts were sequenced. Using immunoSEQ multiplex PCR, the repertoire was profiled, and TCRdb retains in-frame clones only, with some absent. Altogether under 150,000 clones are present, 48% being singletons, with the ten largest covering around 0.43%. The V and J ends lost 7 bases and 6 bases, in that order; junction bases with no gene match: 6. The CDR3 is made up of 15 amino acids. Germline assignment: CDR1 SGHTA and CDR2 FQGNSA. Each of the CD4+ naive, central memory, regulatory and stem cell-like memory populations was sorted via CD45RO/CCR7/CD25/CD127/CD95/CD27. Notes on this clone: What it recognizes is unknown.

The source material was Tregs from blood. The TCR comes from a man between 18 and 35 years old in good health. The chain recombines TRBV7-2 with TRBJ2-1; 13 bases agree with TRBD2. CDR3 sequence reads: CASTKTSGGANEQFF. The CDR3 nucleotides are TGTGCCAGCACTAAAACTAGCGGGGGGGCCAATGAGCAGTTCTTC.